These 7 T cell receptor beta chains came from one sample sequenced in a study of blood T cell repertoires in COVID-19. Sequencing was performed with immunoSEQ multiplex PCR; in TCRdb, only in-frame clones are kept and a portion is missing. The table shows nearly 90,000 clones, with approximately 90% occurring only once. The sequenced sample was peripheral blood. These receptors all stem from a man aged 55-75 years with acute or convalescent COVID-19.

The gene calls are TRBV7-3 and TRBJ2-1, with D maybe TRBD2 (5 bases). The V gene lost 5 bases and the J gene lost 2 bases, with 13 bases spanning the gap. Germline values: CDR1 SGHTA, CDR2 FQGTGA. The CDR3 is made up of 15 amino acids. In DNA form, the CDR3 reads TGTGCCAGCAGCCTAGCCGGCCACGCCTACAATGAGCAGTTCTTC. This codes for CASSLAGHAYNEQFF.

V gene TRBV5-4 combines with J gene TRBJ2-1; 8 bases match TRBD2. The germline V gene has CDR1 SGHNT and CDR2 YYREEE (reference sequence). Trimming took 7 bases from V and 7 from J; bases not matched to a gene: 7. The CDR3 runs to 13 residues. The CDR3 sequence is CASSVAGGNEQFF. The CDR3 coding sequence is TGTGCCAGCTCGGTGGCGGGAGGAAATGAGCAGTTCTTC. Combining the CDR3 with reference TRBV5-4 and TRBJ2-1 gives the whole variable domain ETGVTQSPTHLIKTRGQQVTLRCSSQSGHNTVSWYQQALGQGPQFIFQYYREEENGRGNFPPRFSGLQFPNYSSELNVNALELDDSALYLCASSVAGGNEQFFGPGTRLTVL.

The J gene is TRBJ1-3, the V gene TRBV30, with 7 bases aligning to TRBD1. This CDR3 has 15 amino acids. CDR1 is GTSNPN and CDR2 is SVGIG in the germline V gene (reference sequence). Unmatched junction bases numbered 9, after V lost 3 bases and J lost 4 bases. The CDR3 region is CAWSRRGTRGNTIYF. In DNA form, the CDR3 reads TGTGCCTGGAGCCGCAGGGGGACGCGAGGAAACACCATATATTTT.

The chain carries TRBV20-1 and TRBJ1-3; no clear D. There are 15 residues in the CDR3. Trimming took off 3 bases at V and 0 bases at J, with 12 bases between the two ends. Germline CDR1 is DFQATT and CDR2 is SNEGSKA (reference sequence). The CDR3 region is CSASVFSNSGNTIYF. The DNA for the CDR3 is TGCAGTGCTAGTGTTTTTAGTAACTCTGGAAACACCATATATTTT.

J is TRBJ2-1 and V is TRBV7-3, with TRBD2 matching 7 bases. V gave up 0 bases and J gave up 9 bases; unmatched junction bases: 8. Germline lookup yields CDR1 SGHTA and CDR2 FQGTGA. The CDR3 has 15 amino acids. The CDR3 region has the DNA TGTGCCAGCAGCTTAACTAAACTAGCGAGTGGTGAGCAGTTCTTC. This translates into CASSLTKLASGEQFF.

The chain recombines TRBV4-1 with TRBJ2-3; D is perhaps TRBD1 (5 bases). Germline loops: CDR1 MGHRA, CDR2 YSYEKL. The CDR3 contains 16 residues. Between the trimmed V and J ends, which lost 3 bases and 2 bases, there was a span of 15 bases. The DNA of the CDR3 is TGCGCCAGCAGCCAGATAGGGGCGAGTATCACAGATACGCAGTATTTT. Translating gives CASSQIGASITDTQYF.

V usage is TRBV6-5 and J usage is TRBJ2-7, with 7 bases fitting TRBD1. The germline V gene has CDR1 MNHEY and CDR2 SVGAGI. Trimming cost V 4 bases and J 0 bases; bases outside gene matches: 6. This CDR3 contains 15 residues. The CDR3 bases are TGTGCCAGCAGTTCCCCGACAGGGCCCTCCTACGAGCAGTACTTC. It yields the protein CASSSPTGPSYEQYF.